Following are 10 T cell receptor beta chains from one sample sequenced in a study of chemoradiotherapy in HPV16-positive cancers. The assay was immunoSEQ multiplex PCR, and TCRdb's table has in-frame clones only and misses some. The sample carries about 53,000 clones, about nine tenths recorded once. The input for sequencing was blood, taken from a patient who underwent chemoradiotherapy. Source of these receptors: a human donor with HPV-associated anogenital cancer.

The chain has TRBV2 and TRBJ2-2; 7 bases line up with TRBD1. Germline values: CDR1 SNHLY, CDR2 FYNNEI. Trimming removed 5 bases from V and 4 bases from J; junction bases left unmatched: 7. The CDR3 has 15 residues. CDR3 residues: CASSNTGQPTGELFF. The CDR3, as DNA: TGTGCCAGCAGTAACACGGGACAGCCCACCGGGGAGCTGTTTTTT.

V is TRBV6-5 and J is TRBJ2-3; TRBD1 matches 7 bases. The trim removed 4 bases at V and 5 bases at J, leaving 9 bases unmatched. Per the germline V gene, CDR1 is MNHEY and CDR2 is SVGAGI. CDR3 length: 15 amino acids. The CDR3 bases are TGTGCCAGCAGTTCCGGGACAGTGAGGCGAGATACGCAGTATTTT. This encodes CASSSGTVRRDTQYF.

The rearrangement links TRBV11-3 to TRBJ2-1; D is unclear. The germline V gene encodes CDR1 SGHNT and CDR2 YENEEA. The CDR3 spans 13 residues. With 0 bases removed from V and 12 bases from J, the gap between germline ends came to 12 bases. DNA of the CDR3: TGTGCCAGCAGCTTAGATGGTTCCCGCCGGCAGTTCTTC. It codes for CASSLDGSRRQFF. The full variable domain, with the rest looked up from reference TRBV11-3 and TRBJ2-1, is EAGVVQSPRYKIIEKKQPVAFWCNPISGHNTLYWYLQNLGQGPELLIRYENEEAVDDSQLPKDRFSAERLKGVDSTLKIQPAELGDSAVYLCASSLDGSRRQFFGPGTRLTVL.

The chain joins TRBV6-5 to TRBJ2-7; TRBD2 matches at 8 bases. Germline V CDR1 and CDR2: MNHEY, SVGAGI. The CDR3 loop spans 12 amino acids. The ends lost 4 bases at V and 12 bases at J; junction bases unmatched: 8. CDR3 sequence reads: CASSFLQREWYF. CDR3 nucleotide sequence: TGTGCCAGCAGTTTCCTCCAGCGGGAGTGGTACTTC.

CDR3 sequence (DNA): TGTGCCTGGGGGGCAGGCCGCCGTGGAAACACCATATATTTT. The encoded protein is CAWGAGRRGNTIYF. V is TRBV30 and J is TRBJ1-3, with TRBD1 as a possible D gene (5 bases). This CDR3 has 14 residues. V was clipped by 5 bases and J by 3 bases, with 14 bases between them. Germline loops: CDR1 GTSNPN, CDR2 SVGIG (reference sequence).

CDR3 bases: TGCGCCAGCAGCATAACCGGGACAGGGGCGAACTCCTACGAGCAGTACTTC. It codes for CASSITGTGANSYEQYF. This chain uses TRBV5-1 with TRBJ2-5; 10 bases fit TRBD1. TRBJ2-7 matches the DNA end more closely, so the J call is doubtful. CDR1 and CDR2 (germline): SGHRS, YFSETQ. This CDR3 has 17 residues.

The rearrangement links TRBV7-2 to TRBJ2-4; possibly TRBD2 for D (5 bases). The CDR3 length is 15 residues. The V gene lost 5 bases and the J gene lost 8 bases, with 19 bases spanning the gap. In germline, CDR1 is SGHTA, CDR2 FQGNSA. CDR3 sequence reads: CASSPSWTPRDIQYF. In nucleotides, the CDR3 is TGTGCCAGCAGCCCATCCTGGACCCCGAGGGACATTCAGTACTTC. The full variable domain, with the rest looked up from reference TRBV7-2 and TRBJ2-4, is GAGVSQSPSNKVTEKGKDVELRCDPISGHTALYWYRQSLGQGLEFLIYFQGNSAPDKSGLPSDRFSAERTGGSVSTLTIQRTQQEDSAVYLCASSPSWTPRDIQYFGAGTRLSVL.

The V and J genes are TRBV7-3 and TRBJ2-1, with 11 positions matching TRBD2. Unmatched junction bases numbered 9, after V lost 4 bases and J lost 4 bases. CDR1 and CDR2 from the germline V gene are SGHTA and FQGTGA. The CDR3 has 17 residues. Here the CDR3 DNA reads TGTGCCAGCAGCTCCCCTATAGCGGGAGGGGGGTACAATGAGCAGTTCTTC. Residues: CASSSPIAGGGYNEQFF.

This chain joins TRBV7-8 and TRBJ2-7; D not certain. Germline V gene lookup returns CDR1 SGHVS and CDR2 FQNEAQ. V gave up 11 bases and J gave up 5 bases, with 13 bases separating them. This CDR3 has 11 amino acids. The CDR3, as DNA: TGTGCCCCCGCCCCAGGCCACGAGCAGTACTTC. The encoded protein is CAPAPGHEQYF.

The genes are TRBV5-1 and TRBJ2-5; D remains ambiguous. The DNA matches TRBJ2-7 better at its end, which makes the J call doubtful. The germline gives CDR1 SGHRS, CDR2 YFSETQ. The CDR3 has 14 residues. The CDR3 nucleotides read TGCGCCAGCAGCTTGGTCTTAGAATCCAGCGAGCAGTACTTC. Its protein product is CASSLVLESSEQYF.